This is a list of T cell receptor beta chains from one sample in a study of T-cell memory formation after mild COVID-19. MiXCR was run by TCRdb on the 5' RACE reads, yielding one entry per CDR3 protein. The sample records about 600,000 distinct CDR3 sequences, roughly 20% being singletons. The sequenced material came from PBMCs or a T cell subset sorted from them (not recorded which). The source is an adult woman who had mild COVID-19 (a few samples of this study predate the infection). Cell type and time point are not known. Both conserved end residues are part of each CDR3. D genes are given only for firm matches. A row's size may be missing; if present it is once, few, many or a size class.

J	size	V	D	DNA	CDR3
TRBJ2-5	NA	TRBV6-1	TRBD2	TGTGCCAGCGGTCTGCGACTAGCCCGAGATAGAGAGACCCAGTACTTC	CASGLRLARDRETQYF
TRBJ2-7	NA	TRBV2	TRBD2	TGTGCCAGCAGTGAGGGGACTACGTACTTC	CASSEGTTYF
TRBJ2-1	many	TRBV7-8	TRBD2	TGTGCCAGCAGCAGTGGACTAGCGGATACCTACAATGAGCAGTTCTTC	CASSSGLADTYNEQFF
TRBJ1-1	few	TRBV4-1	NA	TGCGCCAGCAGCTGGGGGGAGGGTAACACTGAAGCTTTCTTT	CASSWGEGNTEAFF
TRBJ2-1	once	TRBV24-1	NA	TGTGCCACCAGTGACCCCACCGGACAGAGCTCCTACAATGAGCAGTTCTTC	CATSDPTGQSSYNEQFF
TRBJ2-1	few	TRBV6-5	NA	TGTGCCAGCAGTGCAATTGACAGGAAGCAGTTCTTC	CASSAIDRKQFF
TRBJ2-7	few	TRBV9	TRBD1	TGTGCCAGCAGCGAGGGGACAGGGTCGCTAATCTCCTACGAGCAGTACTTC	CASSEGTGSLISYEQYF
TRBJ1-2	few	TRBV7-9	NA	TGTGCCAGCAGCTTGGGGGGCGTGGGCTATGGCTACACCTTC	CASSLGGVGYGYTF
TRBJ1-5	few	TRBV20-1	NA	TGCAGTGCTATGAGCAGGGGAGGGTCCTATAGCAATCAGCCCCAGCATTTT	CSAMSRGGSYSNQPQHF
TRBJ2-2	few	TRBV3-1	NA	TGTGCCAGCAGCCAAGGGAGGGGGCAGGACACCGGGGAGCTGTTTTTT	CASSQGRGQDTGELFF
TRBJ2-3	few	TRBV4-3	NA	TGCGCCAGCAGCCAAGATTGGGGTACAGGGACTAGCACAGATACGCAGTATTTT	CASSQDWGTGTSTDTQYF
TRBJ1-2	NA	TRBV12-3/TRBV12-4	NA	TGTGCCAGCAGTCAATGGGGGCGGGATGGCTACACCTTC	CASSQWGRDGYTF
TRBJ2-3	NA	TRBV27	TRBD2	TGTGCCAGCAGTTTATCCCTTCCGGGACTAGCGGTACACACAGATACGCAGTATTTT	CASSLSLPGLAVHTDTQYF
TRBJ2-3	few	TRBV5-1	NA	TGCGCCAGCAGCCCGATTTCTGGCCGCACAGATACGCAGTATTTT	CASSPISGRTDTQYF
TRBJ2-6	NA	TRBV6-6	TRBD1	TGTGCCAGCAGTACTTCCACAGGGGCTGGGGCCAACGTCCTGACTTTC	CASSTSTGAGANVLTF
TRBJ2-5	NA	TRBV29-1	NA	TGCAGCGTTGAAGACCCAGCAGAGACCCAGTACTTC	CSVEDPAETQYF
TRBJ1-2	many	TRBV4-3	TRBD1	TGCGCCAGCAGCCCTGACAGGGGATCTCGCGGCTACACCTTC	CASSPDRGSRGYTF
TRBJ2-3	NA	TRBV24-1	NA	TGTGCCACCAGTGAGCCGGGCCTCACAGATACGCAGTATTTT	CATSEPGLTDTQYF
TRBJ2-7	NA	TRBV7-7	NA	TGTGCCAGCAGCTTAGGCGTGGGGGACTCCTACGAGCAGTACTTC	CASSLGVGDSYEQYF
TRBJ1-4	NA	TRBV12-3/TRBV12-4	NA	TGTGCCAGCAGTTCCAACAGGGCGATGGGGGAAAAACTGTTTTTT	CASSSNRAMGEKLFF
TRBJ1-5	NA	TRBV12-3/TRBV12-4	TRBD1	TGTGCCAGCACTTCCGCAACGGCGAGGGGGCGTCAGCCCCAGCATTTT	CASTSATARGRQPQHF
TRBJ2-5	once	TRBV6-5	NA	TGTGCCAGCAGCCGGGACCGAGTAACCCAGTACTTC	CASSRDRVTQYF
TRBJ1-5	NA	TRBV7-9	NA	TGTGCCAGCAGCTTAGTTTCCGGCAGGGTGAGTCAGCCCCAGCATTTT	CASSLVSGRVSQPQHF
TRBJ2-1	NA	TRBV20-1	TRBD2	TGCAGTTCTAGAGACACGACTAGCGGGCTCTACAATGAGCAGTTCTTC	CSSRDTTSGLYNEQFF
TRBJ2-1	few	TRBV18	NA	TGTGCCAGCTCACCACAGGGATTTAATGAGCAGTTCTTC	CASSPQGFNEQFF
TRBJ1-2	few	TRBV5-5	TRBD1	TGTGCCAGCAGCTTAGCGGGACAGGGGGCTAGCTACACCTTC	CASSLAGQGASYTF
TRBJ2-2	NA	TRBV24-1	TRBD2	TGTGCCACCAGTGATTTGAGTTCCGGGAGGGGTAACACCGGGGAGCTGTTTTTT	CATSDLSSGRGNTGELFF
TRBJ1-1	NA	TRBV5-6	NA	TGTGCCAGCAGCTTTGGTTGGGGGAACACTGAAGCTTTCTTT	CASSFGWGNTEAFF
TRBJ2-1	few	TRBV6-5	TRBD1	TGTGCCAGCACCCGATCCGGGACAGACTACAATGAGCAGTTCTTC	CASTRSGTDYNEQFF
TRBJ2-7	few	TRBV4-1	NA	TGCGCCAGCAGCCAATTCCTAGAGTTTAGAGGGGGCTACGAGCAGTACTTC	CASSQFLEFRGGYEQYF
TRBJ1-1	few	TRBV7-8	NA	TGTGCCACCCACTCGCCTCCGGGACCGAACTTCTGGGGCACTGAAGCTTTCTTT	CATHSPPGPNFWGTEAFF
TRBJ2-7	NA	TRBV24-1	NA	TGTGCCACCAGTGACGCCACAGGGTCACCGGCACACGAGCAGTACTTC	CATSDATGSPAHEQYF
TRBJ2-7	few	TRBV7-9	NA	TGTGCCAGCAGCCGACCCGGGACCCCCTCCTACGAGCAGTACTTC	CASSRPGTPSYEQYF
TRBJ1-1	NA	TRBV11-3	NA	TGTGCCAGCAGCCCGCTTAAGGGAACTGAAGCTTTCTTT	CASSPLKGTEAFF
TRBJ2-6	few	TRBV4-3	TRBD2	TGCGCCAGCAGCCAAGAAGCGGGAGGCTACTCTGGGGCCAACGTCCTGACTTTC	CASSQEAGGYSGANVLTF
TRBJ2-2	NA	TRBV15	NA	TGTGCCACCAGCAGAGATACTGGGTCGGAGCTGTTTTTT	CATSRDTGSELFF
TRBJ2-5	NA	TRBV30	NA	TGTGCCTGGAGTCCGAGGGCGGGGAAAAAGACCCAGTACTTC	CAWSPRAGKKTQYF
TRBJ1-5	once	TRBV18	TRBD1	TGTGCCAGCTCATTTGACAGGGGAGGTCAGCCCCAGCATTTT	CASSFDRGGQPQHF
TRBJ1-1	few	TRBV12-3/TRBV12-4	TRBD1	TGTGCCAGCAGTTTAAGGCAGGGGGCTGCTGAAGCTTTCTTT	CASSLRQGAAEAFF
TRBJ2-5	few	TRBV24-1	TRBD1	TGTGCCACCAGTGATGCCGGGACAGGGGAAGAGACCCAGTACTTC	CATSDAGTGEETQYF
TRBJ2-5	few	TRBV5-5	NA	TGTGCCAGCAGCCCGACTAGTTATTCAGAGACCCAGTACTTC	CASSPTSYSETQYF
TRBJ1-2	NA	TRBV3-1	NA	TGTGCCAGCAGCCAAGGTTCAGGGAGAAACTATGGCTACACCTTC	CASSQGSGRNYGYTF
TRBJ1-5	few	TRBV20-1	NA	TGCAGTGCTAGTCTGCAGGGGCCTCAGCCCCAGCATTTT	CSASLQGPQPQHF
TRBJ2-3	few	TRBV7-2	NA	TGTGCCAGCAGCTCGGTCCTCGTAGGGTGGAGGGCTAGCACAGATACGCAGTATTTT	CASSSVLVGWRASTDTQYF
TRBJ2-7	NA	TRBV5-1	TRBD1	TGCGCCAGCAGCCCCTCGGGACAGCTCTACGAGCAGTACTTC	CASSPSGQLYEQYF